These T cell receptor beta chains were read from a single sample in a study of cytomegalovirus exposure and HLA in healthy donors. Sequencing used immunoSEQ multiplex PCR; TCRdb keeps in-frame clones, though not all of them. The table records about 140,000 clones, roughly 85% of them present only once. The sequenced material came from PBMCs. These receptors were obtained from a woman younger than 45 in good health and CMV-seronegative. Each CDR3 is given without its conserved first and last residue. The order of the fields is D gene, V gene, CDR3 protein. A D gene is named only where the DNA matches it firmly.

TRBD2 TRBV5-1 ASSLGASGGFNEQF
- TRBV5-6 ASSRWTASSYEQY
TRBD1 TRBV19 ASSKGGADGNTIY
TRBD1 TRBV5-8 ASSPLDRGNEQY
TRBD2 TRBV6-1 ASSPLAGGTDTQY
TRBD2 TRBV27 ASSLGVVAGSYEQY
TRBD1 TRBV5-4 ASSLPQDRGNEQY
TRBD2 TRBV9 ASSVGSGGYNEQF
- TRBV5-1 ASSPRATSSYEQY
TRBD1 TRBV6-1 ASSDPGQGARPYEQY
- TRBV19 ASKDISNYGYT
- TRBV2 ASMRGSTEAF
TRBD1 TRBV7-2 ASSTGTGLNTEAF
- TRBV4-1 ASSQEGTTNTEAF
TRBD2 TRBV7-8 ASSLGISGGEDTQY
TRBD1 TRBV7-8 ATGTGLNQPQH
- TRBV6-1 ASSERSSMRLGDGYT
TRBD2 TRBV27 ASSFRTSGGARANEQF